The source of this TCR beta chain is a study of T cells in Graves' hyperthyroidism and ophthalmopathy. For the study at large: Initial diagnosis, before any treatment, was when peripheral blood was collected. Study results and caveats: The model forecast ophthalmopathy, anticipating it by a median approximately 6.2 months before onset. From stable hyperthyroidism, ophthalmopathy was separated by a 13 V-J model.

This clonotype was seen more than once but under ten times. Its antigen is unidentified. RNA transcripts provided the source from which TCR beta CDR3 regions were amplified. RT-PCR in the first round (using the HTBI primer set) targeted the TCR CDR3. TCRdb redid the calling of the multiplex PCR reads with MiXCR, one entry per CDR3 protein. Found here are hundreds of thousands of distinct CDR3 sequences, 38% of them singletons; the top ten hold roughly 8.3%. Each 10 ml fresh peripheral blood draw supplied the PBMCs. V gave up 0 bases and J gave up 0 bases, with 13 bases separating them. Germline assignment: CDR1 SGHRS and CDR2 YFSETQ. This CDR3 has 16 amino acids.

The sample consisted of blood. The clonotype originates from a man aged 18 to 29 with Graves' hyperthyroidism. The chain is built from TRBV5-1 and TRBJ2-7; no definite D call. The CDR3 sequence is CASSLAPGDYSYEQYF. In nucleotides, the CDR3 is TGCGCCAGCAGCTTGGCCCCCGGCGATTACTCCTACGAGCAGTACTTC.